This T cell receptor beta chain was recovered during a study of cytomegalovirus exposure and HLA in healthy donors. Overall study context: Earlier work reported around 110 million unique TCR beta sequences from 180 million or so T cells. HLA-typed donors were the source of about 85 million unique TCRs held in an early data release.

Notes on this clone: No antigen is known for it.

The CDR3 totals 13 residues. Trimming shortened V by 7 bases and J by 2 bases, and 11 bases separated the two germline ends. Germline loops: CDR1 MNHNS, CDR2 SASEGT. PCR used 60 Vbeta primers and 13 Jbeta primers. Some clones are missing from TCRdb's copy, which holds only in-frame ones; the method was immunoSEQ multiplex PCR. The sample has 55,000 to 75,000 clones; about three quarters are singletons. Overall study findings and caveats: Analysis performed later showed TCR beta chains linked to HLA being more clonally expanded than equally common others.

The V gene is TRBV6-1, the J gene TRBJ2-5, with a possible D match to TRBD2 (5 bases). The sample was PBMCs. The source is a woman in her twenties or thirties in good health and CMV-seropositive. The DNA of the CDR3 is TGTGCCAGCACCCGCGGAGGACAAGAGACCCAGTACTTC. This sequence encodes CASTRGGQETQYF.